This is a list of T cell receptor beta chains from one sample in a study of blood T cell repertoires in COVID-19. Method: immunoSEQ multiplex PCR; TCRdb's copy keeps in-frame clones and lacks some. Found here are 53,000 or so clones, just over 85% of them singletons; the top ten hold about 2.7%. Material for sequencing was peripheral blood. The receptors derive from a man of 80 years or more with acute or convalescent COVID-19. Both conserved end residues are part of each CDR3. The D gene is left open where the match is weak. For some rows the clone size is stated as once, few or many, or as a class when expanded; others skip it.

. TRBJ1-1 TRBV5-1 . TGCGCCAGCAGCTTGGCCATCGGCCAGGGAACTGAAGCTTTCTTT CASSLAIGQGTEAFF
TRBD1 TRBJ1-2 TRBV6-5 . TGTGCCAGCAGGCTACAGGGGTCTAACTATGGCTACACCTTC CASRLQGSNYGYTF
TRBD1 TRBJ2-7 TRBV6-5 . TGTGCCAGCAGCCTCGGGACAGGCGGCTACGAGCAGTACTTC CASSLGTGGYEQYF
. TRBJ1-1 TRBV6-5 . TGTGCCAGCAGAAGAGGGTACGGGAACACTGAAGCTTTCTTT CASRRGYGNTEAFF
. TRBJ2-5 TRBV19 . TGTGCCAGTAGTATGGGCATGAAAGAGACCCAGTACTTC CASSMGMKETQYF
. TRBJ2-7 TRBV5-6 once TGTGCCAGCAGCTTGTTTGTAAACTCCTACGAGCAGTACTTC CASSLFVNSYEQYF
TRBD2 TRBJ2-1 TRBV11-3 . TGTGCCAGCAGCCCACGACGGCGGGAGGCTCCGTCCTACAATGAGCAGTTCTTC CASSPRRREAPSYNEQFF
. TRBJ2-2 TRBV5-1 . TGCGCCAGCATGGCGGGGTTCGGGGAGCTGTTTTTT CASMAGFGELFF
. TRBJ2-5 TRBV5-1 . TGCGCCAGCAGCTCGGGATCGAATAAAGAGACCCAGTACTTC CASSSGSNKETQYF
TRBD2 TRBJ2-7 TRBV15 . TGTGCCACCAGCAGAGCAGCTAGCGGTGGCGGGGACGAGCAGTACTTC CATSRAASGGGDEQYF
. TRBJ2-3 TRBV6-2/TRBV6-3 . TGTGCCAGCAGTTATTCCCCAGGGAAGGCACGCACCACAGATACGCAGTATTTT CASSYSPGKARTTDTQYF
. TRBJ2-3 TRBV18 once TGTGCCAGCTCAGGTGGCCAGGGCGTACTATCTAGCACAGATACGCAGTATTTT CASSGGQGVLSSTDTQYF
. TRBJ1-1 TRBV28 few TGTGCCAGCATTCCTGCGGGGAGGTACACTGAAGCTTTCTTT CASIPAGRYTEAFF
TRBD1 TRBJ2-1 TRBV28 . TGTGCCAGCACCCGACAGGGTTTCAATGAGCAGTTCTTC CASTRQGFNEQFF
TRBD1 TRBJ1-2 TRBV11-2 . TGTGCCAGCAGCTTAAACAGGGGGCACGGCTATGGCTACACCTTC CASSLNRGHGYGYTF
TRBD1 TRBJ2-2 TRBV7-8 . TGTGCCAGCAGCTTACGACAGGGGGCAAGCACCGGGGAGCTGTTTTTT CASSLRQGASTGELFF
. TRBJ1-6 TRBV30 few TGTGCCTGGACCCAGAGACAGGATAATTCACCCCTCCACTTT CAWTQRQDNSPLHF
TRBD1 TRBJ1-4 TRBV4-1 . TGCGCCAGCAGCCGATCCACAGGGGCCCTTACAACTAATGAAAAACTGTTTTTT CASSRSTGALTTNEKLFF
TRBD1 TRBJ1-6 TRBV9 . TGTGCCAGCAGCCTTCGGGACAGGGGAAGATCACCCCTCCACTTT CASSLRDRGRSPLHF
. TRBJ1-6 TRBV7-9 . TGTGCCAGCAGCTTAACTGGTAATTCACCCCTCCACTTT CASSLTGNSPLHF
. TRBJ1-1 TRBV28 . TGTGCCAGCAGTTTAGGGCAGTCGAACACTGAAGCTTTCTTT CASSLGQSNTEAFF
. TRBJ2-7 TRBV3-1/TRBV3-2 . TGTGCCAGCAGCCAAGAGAGGATAGGGACACCCTACGAGCAGTACTTC CASSQERIGTPYEQYF
. TRBJ1-1 TRBV19 once TGTGCCAGTAGTAAGATTCGGTCGGGTCAGGGTAGCCCTGAAGCTTTCTTT CASSKIRSGQGSPEAFF